The 26 T cell receptor beta chains below were found in one sample sequenced in a study of post-analysis software for immune sequencing data. Points from the study as a whole: Controls showed lower frequencies than patients for roughly five TRBV segments, and TRBV5-6, TRBV5-1 and TRBV20-1 were among these.

Unique molecular identifiers were built into the TCR beta cDNA libraries. One entry per CDR3 protein, called by TCRdb with MiXCR from the PCR reads. Of 820,000 or so distinct CDR3 sequences listed, around 50% were seen once; the top ten hold 4.6%. For these TCRs, the target antigens are not known. The sample consisted of blood. The receptors stem from a girl between 10 and 17 years old with multiple sclerosis.

Notes on this clonotype: At one end, the junction sequence differs from germline, possibly due to a read error. The chain carries TRBV6-6 and TRBJ2-6, with D tentatively TRBD1 (5 bases). The CDR3 loop spans 15 amino acids. Looked up from germline, CDR1 is MNHNY and CDR2 is SVGAGI (reference sequence). In DNA, the CDR3 is TGTGCCAGCACCCGAAGGACCTCTGGGGCCAGCGTCCTGACTTTC. This codes for CASTRRTSGASVLTF.

The chain links TRBV7-8 to TRBJ2-7, with 8 bases matching TRBD2. Germline values: CDR1 SGHVS, CDR2 FQNEAQ. This CDR3 has 17 amino acids. With V trimmed by 3 bases and J by 6 bases, 16 bases remained unmatched. The CDR3 sequence is CASSFVLGRSGNREQYF. In DNA form, the CDR3 reads TGTGCCAGCAGCTTTGTATTGGGACGTAGCGGGAACCGCGAGCAGTACTTC.

The chain is built from TRBV20-1 and TRBJ2-7; perhaps TRBD2 as D (5 bases). From germline, CDR1 is DFQATT and CDR2 SNEGSKA (reference sequence). V lost 1 base to trimming and J lost 2 bases, with 15 bases between them. The CDR3 has 15 amino acids. The CDR3 DNA is TGCAGTGCTAGAGGTCCAGGAGGATGGACCTACGAGCAGTACTTC. Translation gives CSARGPGGWTYEQYF.

The V and J genes are TRBV7-2 and TRBJ1-1; 10 bases line up with TRBD1. The V gene end was trimmed by 5 bases and the J gene end by 0 bases; junction bases not matched to a gene: 9. Germline V gives CDR1 SGHTA, CDR2 FQGNSA. This CDR3 contains 17 residues. CDR3 DNA sequence: TGTGCCAGCAGCAAAAGGGGGACAGGGGCCATGAACACTGAAGCTTTCTTT. Its translation is CASSKRGTGAMNTEAFF.

This clonotype came up once. This chain connects TRBV2 to TRBJ2-5; D not certain. Germline lookup yields CDR1 SNHLY and CDR2 FYNNEI. V lost 6 bases to trimming and J lost 5 bases, with 19 bases between them. The CDR3 extends over 15 amino acids. For the CDR3, the DNA is TGTGCCAGCAGGACCCCCCGCAGGTCGGAGGAGACCCAGTACTTC. Protein: CASRTPRRSEETQYF. The full variable domain, its missing parts supplied by reference TRBV2 and TRBJ2-5, is EPEVTQTPSHQVTQMGQEVILRCVPISNHLYFYWYRQILGQKVEFLVSFYNNEISEKSEIFDDQFSVERPDGSNFTLKIRSTKLEDSAMYFCASRTPRRSEETQYFGPGTRLLVL.

The chain carries TRBV20-1 and TRBJ2-1, with TRBD1 matching over 7 bases. Trimming removed 1 base from V and 10 bases from J; junction bases left unmatched: 4. The CDR3 spans 12 residues. The germline V gene has CDR1 DFQATT and CDR2 SNEGSKA (reference sequence). CDR3 protein: CSARAGGREQFF. The DNA for the CDR3 is TGCAGTGCTAGAGCAGGGGGTCGGGAGCAGTTCTTC.

This clonotype was seen only once. The chain joins TRBV7-9 to TRBJ2-5, with 8 bases that match TRBD1. Germline V CDR1 and CDR2: SEHNR, FQNEAQ (reference sequence). The CDR3 loop spans 16 amino acids. V shed 5 bases, J shed 8 bases, and the junction held 16 bases outside the gene matches. The CDR3 DNA reads as TGTGCCAGCAGCCCGCGGCGGCAGGGGGCGAACTATACCCAGTACTTC. Its translation is CASSPRRQGANYTQYF. Full variable domain (outside the CDR3, taken from reference TRBV7-9 and TRBJ2-5): DTGVSQNPRHKITKRGQNVTFRCDPISEHNRLYWYRQTLGQGPEFLTYFQNEAQLEKSRLLSDRFSAERPKGSFSTLEIQRTEQGDSAMYLCASSPRRQGANYTQYFGPGTRLLVL.

The chain has TRBV7-9 and TRBJ1-1; D unresolved. Per the germline V gene, CDR1 is SEHNR and CDR2 is FQNEAQ (reference sequence). Trimming took off 7 bases at V and 0 bases at J, with 24 bases between the two ends. The CDR3 spans 18 residues. The CDR3 reads CASIPPRAIGPLNTEAFF. The CDR3 nucleotides read TGTGCCAGCATCCCTCCCCGGGCCATCGGACCCCTGAACACTGAAGCTTTCTTT.

This clonotype occurred a few times. V and J are TRBV7-3 and TRBJ2-2, with 8 bases lining up with TRBD1. V shed 5 bases and J 4 bases; nucleotides not matched to a gene: 3. Germline V CDR1 and CDR2: SGHTA, FQGTGA. The CDR3 length is 14 residues. The DNA for the CDR3 is TGTGCCAGCAGCCCACAGGGGGTCACCGGGGAGCTGTTTTTT. This gives the protein CASSPQGVTGELFF.

This clonotype was observed once. This chain uses TRBV20-1 with TRBJ1-2; 8 positions match TRBD1. From germline, CDR1 is DFQATT and CDR2 SNEGSKA (reference sequence). V gave up 1 base and J gave up 4 bases; unmatched junction bases: 5. The CDR3 runs 14 residues. CDR3 coding DNA: TGCAGTGCTAGAGCTCGGACAGGGCTCTATGGCTACACCTTC. Protein product: CSARARTGLYGYTF.

This chain connects TRBV5-1 to TRBJ1-2; 10 bases fit TRBD1. Germline assignment: CDR1 SGHRS and CDR2 YFSETQ. CDR3 length: 16 residues. Germline trimming cut 4 bases from V and 0 bases from J; bases unmatched to any gene: 6. This CDR3 reads CASSGGQGITNYGYTF. CDR3 sequence (DNA): TGCGCCAGCAGCGGGGGACAGGGGATCACTAACTATGGCTACACCTTC.

The chain links TRBV20-1 to TRBJ2-2; D unclear. The CDR3 is made up of 14 amino acids. V lost 0 bases and J 5 bases, leaving 10 bases between the germline ends. Germline V gene sequence: CDR1 DFQATT, CDR2 SNEGSKA (reference sequence). The CDR3 sequence is CSAREGLGTGELFF. CDR3 nucleotide sequence: TGCAGTGCTAGAGAAGGCCTGGGTACCGGGGAGCTGTTTTTT.

The chain carries TRBV3-1 and TRBJ2-5, with 9 bases fitting TRBD2. TRBJ2-7 matches the DNA end more closely, so the J call is doubtful. The CDR3 length is 18 residues. CDR1 and CDR2 (germline): LGHDT, YNNKEL (reference sequence). The CDR3 bases are TGTGCCAGCAGCCAAGATAAGACAGCGGGAGGCGGGAACTACGAGCAGTACTTC. It yields the protein CASSQDKTAGGGNYEQYF.

This clonotype was found a few times. The rearrangement joins TRBV29-1 to TRBJ2-1; D is ambiguous. V was trimmed by 3 bases and J by 0 bases, leaving 6 bases between them. CDR1 SQVTM and CDR2 ANQGSEA come from the germline V gene. The CDR3 is 13 residues long. The CDR3 DNA follows: TGCAGCGTTGAGGAGAGCTCCTACAATGAGCAGTTCTTC. It codes for CSVEESSYNEQFF.

The V call is TRBV20-1, the J call TRBJ2-6; D ambiguous. The germline gives CDR1 DFQATT, CDR2 SNEGSKA (reference sequence). V lost 5 bases to trimming and J lost 0 bases, with 5 bases between them. CDR3 length: 13 amino acids. The CDR3 loop is CSAPVSGANVLTF. DNA of the CDR3: TGCAGTGCTCCTGTCTCTGGGGCCAACGTCCTGACTTTC.

This clonotype was seen only a few times. The chain joins TRBV7-9 to TRBJ2-5, with 10 bases that match TRBD2. The DNA end favors TRBJ2-7, so the J call may be wrong. The CDR3 covers 16 residues. CDR1 is SEHNR, CDR2 FQNEAQ, per germline (reference sequence). The CDR3 region is CASNPLLAGTRYEQYF. The CDR3 DNA follows: TGTGCCAGCAACCCCCTACTAGCGGGAACTCGATACGAGCAGTACTTC.

The count of this clonotype is one. V is TRBV6-6 and J is TRBJ2-7, with D tentatively TRBD2 (5 bases). The CDR3 spans 16 residues. V was clipped by 0 bases and J by 5 bases, with 17 bases between them. CDR1 MNHNY and CDR2 SVGAGI come from the germline V gene (reference sequence). This CDR3 reads CASSYSDTGDSNEQYF. In nucleotides, the CDR3 is TGTGCCAGCAGTTACTCCGATACCGGGGATTCCAACGAGCAGTACTTC.

This chain links TRBV3-1 with TRBJ2-7, with TRBD2 matching 7 bases. From germline, CDR1 is LGHDT and CDR2 YNNKEL (reference sequence). This CDR3 region has 15 residues. The junction had 3 bases not matched to a gene; V was cut back by 1 base and J by 0 bases. CDR3 region: CASSQGSGASYEQYF. The CDR3 DNA is TGTGCCAGCAGCCAAGGGAGCGGGGCCTCCTACGAGCAGTACTTC.

This chain connects TRBV18 to TRBJ2-1; 10 bases are a match to TRBD2. This CDR3 has 17 amino acids. CDR1 is KGHSH and CDR2 is LQKENI in the germline V gene. Trimming cost V 3 bases and J 0 bases; bases outside gene matches: 5. CDR3: CASSPSGGSSSYNEQFF. In nucleotides, the CDR3 is TGTGCCAGCTCACCTAGCGGGGGGTCAAGCTCCTACAATGAGCAGTTCTTC.

This clonotype has just a few counts. The chain uses TRBV20-1 and TRBJ2-7, with a possible D match to TRBD1 (6 bases). Trimming took 1 base from V and 0 from J, leaving 10 bases between them. Germline CDR1 is DFQATT and CDR2 is SNEGSKA (reference sequence). This CDR3 comprises 14 residues. The DNA for the CDR3 is TGCAGTGCTAGAGTTCGAGGGGGCTCCTACGAGCAGTACTTC. As protein: CSARVRGGSYEQYF.

The chain links TRBV20-1 to TRBJ2-1; 9 positions agree with TRBD2. This CDR3 spans 18 amino acids. V trimming: 1 base; J trimming: 4 bases; junction bases outside the gene matches: 14. Germline V gene sequence: CDR1 DFQATT, CDR2 SNEGSKA (reference sequence). CDR3 bases: TGCAGTGCTAGAGGATCGGCTAGCGGGATGATTTCGTACAATGAGCAGTTCTTC. Residues: CSARGSASGMISYNEQFF.

The chain joins TRBV6-6 to TRBJ2-3; the D gene is possibly TRBD2 (6 bases). V shed 6 bases and J shed 4 bases, with 20 bases lying between them. Germline-derived CDR1 and CDR2 are MNHNY and SVGAGI (reference sequence). CDR3 size: 16 residues. CDR3 DNA: TGTGCCAGCAGCCAGCGTTGGCCAGCGGGTTCAGATACGCAGTATTTT. This codes for CASSQRWPAGSDTQYF.

The table lists this clonotype with a count of one. The chain carries TRBV27 and TRBJ2-1, with unresolved D. The CDR3 covers 15 residues. Looked up from germline, CDR1 is MNHEY and CDR2 is SMNVEV (reference sequence). Deletions cut 0 bases from V and 9 bases from J, with 15 bases between. CDR3 loop: CASSLSNLKRGEQFF. CDR3 DNA sequence: TGTGCCAGCAGTTTATCGAACCTCAAGAGAGGTGAGCAGTTCTTC.

A few counts support this clonotype. This chain connects TRBV20-1 to TRBJ2-1, with TRBD2 matching 11 bases. The J call may be faulty, since TRBJ2-7 better matches the DNA end. Germline lookup yields CDR1 DFQATT and CDR2 SNEGSKA (reference sequence). The CDR3 loop spans 15 amino acids. CDR3 in DNA: TGCAGTGCTAGACTAGCGGGAGGCTCCTACAATGAGCAGTACTTC. Its protein is CSARLAGGSYNEQYF.

This chain links TRBV5-1 with TRBJ2-5; TRBD2 agrees at 8 bases. CDR1 and CDR2 (germline): SGHRS, YFSETQ. This CDR3 has 16 amino acids. V lost 0 bases and J lost 3; bases outside the gene matches: 7. CDR3 region: CASSLEVSGAEETQYF. The CDR3 bases are TGCGCCAGCAGCTTGGAGGTTAGCGGGGCGGAAGAGACCCAGTACTTC.

With respect to this clonotype: Relative to the germline gene, one junction end is altered; a read error may explain this. The rearrangement joins TRBV5-6 to TRBJ2-7; D is uncertain. Germline V gene lookup returns CDR1 SGHDT and CDR2 YYEEEE. The CDR3 length is 14 residues. The chain's CDR3 is CTSSLLRFSYEQYF. The DNA of the CDR3 is TGTACCAGCAGCTTGCTCCGTTTCAGCTACGAGCAGTACTTC.